This note documents a single TCR beta chain sequence. The sample belongs to a study of blood T cell repertoires in COVID-19. Overall study: PBMCs, B-cell-depleted T cells, or T cells provided the cDNA or gDNA that made up the material.

The trim removed 5 bases at V and 8 bases at J, leaving 11 bases unmatched. This CDR3 has 15 residues. Germline V CDR1 and CDR2: MNHEY, SVGAGI. In terms of age and location, participants ranged from roughly 18 to 95 years and lived in about two dozen US areas. TCRdb's copy holds only in-frame clones and misses some; the assay was immunoSEQ multiplex PCR. The data show fewer than 200,000 clones, with 88% seen just once and roughly 9% held by the top ten. This chain joins TRBV6-5 and TRBJ2-1; 8 bases are shared with TRBD1. This sequence was found in a woman aged 18-30 years who had recovered from COVID-19. The sequenced sample was PBMCs or T cells enriched from blood (not recorded which). For the CDR3, the DNA is TGTGCCAGCAGTCGCGCCTCCCAGGGGGCGCATGAGCAGTTCTTC. Translation: CASSRASQGAHEQFF.